This T cell receptor beta chain was captured by sequencing in a study of blood T cell repertoires in COVID-19. Study as a whole: Researchers got acute and convalescent COVID-19 samples from the United States, Italy and Spain. T cells, B-cell-depleted T cells, or PBMCs supplied cDNA or gDNA.

The CDR3 runs 12 residues. Per the germline V gene, CDR1 is SQVTM and CDR2 is ANQGSEA. V shed 6 bases and J 7 bases; nucleotides not matched to a gene: 6. How the authors handled the data: The authors estimated nucleated cell counts from reference gene primer amplification. The method was immunoSEQ multiplex PCR; TCRdb's version includes in-frame clones alone and lacks a portion of them. V, J and clone size reflect that table, while D and trimming were determined from the DNA. Here the sample spans around 450,000 clones, roughly 89% being singletons. The chain is built from TRBV29-1 and TRBJ1-3; 7 bases are a match to TRBD1. The receptor comes from a woman aged 25-40 years with acute or convalescent COVID-19. Material: peripheral blood. The CDR3 reads CSVLQGSNTIYF. The CDR3 bases are TGCAGCGTGTTACAGGGGAGTAACACCATATATTTT.